Presented here are 27 T cell receptor beta chains from one specimen sequenced in a study of blood T cell repertoires in COVID-19. The data were produced by immunoSEQ multiplex PCR, yet TCRdb's version contains in-frame clones alone and is incomplete. The sample has about 46,000 clones, approximately 83% seen once. The sample taken for sequencing was peripheral blood. These receptors were taken from a human donor in a cohort sampled during active COVID-19. The donor label of this sample is uncertain.

V is TRBV3-1 (or the pseudogene TRBV3-2) and J is TRBJ1-1; the match to TRBD1 covers 12 bases. The length of the CDR3 is 17 residues. CDR1 and CDR2 (germline): LGHDT, YNNKEL (reference sequence). The V and J ends lost 2 bases and 4 bases, in that order; junction bases with no gene match: 8. The CDR3 sequence: CASSQYGTGGAGTEAFF. As DNA, the CDR3 is TGTGCCAGCAGCCAATATGGGACAGGGGGCGCGGGCACTGAAGCTTTCTTT.

This clone was detected a few times. The chain joins TRBV5-1 to TRBJ2-1, with D possibly matching TRBD1 (6 bases). CDR3 length equals 14 residues. Germline values: CDR1 SGHRS, CDR2 YFSETQ. V lost 3 bases and J lost 0, with 7 bases in between. DNA for the CDR3: TGCGCCAGCAGCTCGGACAGCTCCTACAATGAGCAGTTCTTC. This translates into CASSSDSSYNEQFF.

CDR3 sequence (DNA): TGTGCCAGCAGCCTCGGGGGGGTTGGAAACACCATATATTTT. Translation: CASSLGGVGNTIYF. V usage is TRBV5-4 and J usage is TRBJ1-3; tentative D call: TRBD1 (5 bases). The CDR3 has 14 amino acids. The V end lost 4 bases, the J end lost 3 bases, and 11 bases lay between the germline ends. Germline V lookup: CDR1 SGHNT, CDR2 YYREEE (reference sequence).

The rearrangement uses TRBV3-1 (or the pseudogene TRBV3-2) and TRBJ2-7; possibly TRBD2 for D (6 bases). The germline V gene encodes CDR1 LGHDT and CDR2 YNNKEL (reference sequence). The V end was cut by 1 base, the J end by 0 bases, with 13 bases between. The CDR3 is 16 amino acids. CDR3 loop: CASSQAPRGSSYEQYF. The CDR3 DNA reads as TGTGCCAGCAGCCAAGCCCCGCGGGGAAGCTCCTACGAGCAGTACTTC.

The rearrangement links TRBV5-1 to TRBJ2-1; 9 nucleotides agree with TRBD1. Germline V gene data show CDR1 as SGHRS and CDR2 as YFSETQ. This CDR3 is built from 13 residues. J gave up 8 bases and V 4 bases, and 4 bases lay outside the gene matches. The CDR3 is CASSPGQGYEQFF. The CDR3 DNA reads as TGCGCCAGCAGCCCGGGACAGGGCTATGAGCAGTTCTTC.

This clone was seen only a few times. The chain recombines TRBV29-1 with TRBJ2-2, with D possibly matching TRBD1 (6 bases). Germline CDR1 reads SQVTM; CDR2 reads ANQGSEA. This CDR3 is built from 15 residues. Trimming shortened V by 4 bases and J by 6 bases, and 18 bases separated the two germline ends. CDR3 loop: CSVGFGTNGAGELFF. Here the CDR3 DNA reads TGCAGCGTTGGCTTCGGGACAAACGGGGCCGGGGAGCTGTTTTTT.

The gene calls are TRBV11-1 and TRBJ2-7; weak D call: TRBD2 (6 bases). V was trimmed by 2 bases and J by 4 bases, leaving 12 bases between them. This CDR3 region has 14 residues. CDR1 and CDR2 (germline): SGHAT, FQDESV (reference sequence). CDR3 in DNA: TGTGCCAGCAGCTTATCGGGACTCCTATACGAGCAGTACTTC. Amino acids: CASSLSGLLYEQYF. The full variable domain, with the rest looked up from reference TRBV11-1 and TRBJ2-7, is EAEVAQSPRYKITEKSQAVAFWCDPISGHATLYWYRQILGQGPELLVQFQDESVVDDSQLPKDRFSAERLKGVDSTLKIQPAELGDSAMYLCASSLSGLLYEQYFGPGTRLTVT.

The rearrangement uses TRBV19 and TRBJ1-5; the D is unclear. CDR3 length: 15 amino acids. Germline V gives CDR1 LNHDA, CDR2 SQIVND (reference sequence). V lost 6 bases, J lost 2 bases, and 14 bases lay in between. The CDR3 region is CASSPASGGNQPQHF. The CDR3 nucleotides read TGTGCCAGTAGCCCGGCGTCGGGTGGCAATCAGCCCCAGCATTTT. Variable domain in full (rest from reference TRBV19 and TRBJ1-5): DGGITQSPKYLFRKEGQNVTLSCEQNLNHDAMYWYRQDPGQGLRLIYYSQIVNDFQKGDIAEGYSVSREKKESFPLTVTSAQKNPTAFYLCASSPASGGNQPQHFGDGTRLSIL.

The chain has TRBV4-2 and TRBJ1-4; D is unresolved. The germline V gene encodes CDR1 LGHNA and CDR2 YNFKEQ. This CDR3 has 13 amino acids. V was pared by 0 bases and J by 7 bases, with 6 bases between. CDR3 DNA sequence: TGTGCCAGCAGCCAAGATCAGGCTGAAAAACTGTTTTTT. Its translation is CASSQDQAEKLFF.

This rearrangement joins TRBV11-2 to TRBJ2-1; 14 bases are a match to TRBD2. The J segment lost 9 bases and the V segment lost 3 bases, leaving 4 bases of the junction unmatched. The CDR3 is 15 amino acids. CDR1 is SGHAT and CDR2 is FQNNGV in the germline V gene. The CDR3 loop is CASSFRLAGGFEQFF. CDR3 DNA: TGTGCCAGCAGCTTCAGACTAGCGGGGGGGTTTGAGCAGTTCTTC.

CDR3 sequence (DNA): TGTGCCAGCAGTCCGCCTTTTAGCTCTGGAAACACCATATATTTT. This sequence encodes CASSPPFSSGNTIYF. V usage is TRBV28 and J usage is TRBJ1-3, with D unclear. V was cut by 5 bases and J by 0 bases, with 11 bases left in between. Germline CDR1 reads MDHEN; CDR2 reads SYDVKM. This CDR3 has 15 amino acids.

This clone was found once. J is TRBJ2-5 and V is TRBV5-1; 12 nucleotides line up with TRBD2. Losses at the gene ends were 0 bases for V and 4 bases for J; bases not matched to a gene: 4. The CDR3 has 16 residues. Germline V lookup: CDR1 SGHRS, CDR2 YFSETQ. The CDR3, as DNA: TGCGCCAGCAGCTTGGAGGCTAGCGGGGGGGGAGAGACCCAGTACTTC. This codes for CASSLEASGGGETQYF.

The J gene is TRBJ2-7, the V gene TRBV18; 7 bases map to TRBD1. This CDR3 is built from 14 residues. Germline-derived CDR1 and CDR2 are KGHSH and LQKENI. V lost 6 bases and J lost 0; bases outside the gene matches: 5. For the CDR3, the DNA is TGTGCCAGCTCCGCCGGACAGGTCTCCTACGAGCAGTACTTC. Protein: CASSAGQVSYEQYF.

In its sample, this clone was seen a few times. The genes are TRBV2 and TRBJ2-2; 9 bases match TRBD1. Germline V CDR1 and CDR2: SNHLY, FYNNEI. The CDR3 contains 12 residues. V lost 7 bases and J lost 6; bases outside the gene matches: 0. The CDR3 sequence: CASNRGPGELFF. In DNA form, the CDR3 reads TGTGCCAGCAACAGGGGGCCCGGGGAGCTGTTTTTT.

This clone has only a few counts. The rearrangement joins TRBV27 to TRBJ2-7; no firm D call. The germline V gene has CDR1 MNHEY and CDR2 SMNVEV (reference sequence). V was trimmed by 4 bases and J by 0 bases, leaving 13 bases between them. The CDR3 loop spans 15 amino acids. The CDR3 sequence is CASSSSAYSSYEQYF. CDR3 nucleotide sequence: TGTGCCAGCAGTTCTTCCGCCTACAGCTCCTACGAGCAGTACTTC.

This chain uses TRBV19 with TRBJ2-3, with 10 bases identical to TRBD2. CDR1 is LNHDA and CDR2 is SQIVND in the germline V gene (reference sequence). The CDR3 has 15 residues. V shed 7 bases, J shed 0 bases, and the junction held 4 bases outside the gene matches. The CDR3 DNA follows: TGTGCCAGTACAAGACTAGCGGGTAGCACAGATACGCAGTATTTT. Amino acid sequence: CASTRLAGSTDTQYF.

The chain carries TRBV4-3 and TRBJ2-5; 13 positions match TRBD2. V lost 1 base, J lost 5 bases, and 7 bases stayed unmatched. The germline V gene has CDR1 LGHNA and CDR2 YSLEER. The CDR3 spans 17 residues. The CDR3 sequence is CASSQGPTSGGAETQYF. In DNA, the CDR3 is TGCGCCAGCAGCCAAGGACCTACTAGCGGGGGGGCCGAGACCCAGTACTTC.

This clone was observed a handful of times. This chain links TRBV7-2 with TRBJ2-7, with 10 bases aligning to TRBD2. V trimming: 3 bases; J trimming: 2 bases; junction bases outside the gene matches: 4. Germline-derived CDR1 and CDR2 are SGHTA and FQGNSA. The CDR3 has 15 residues. CDR3 DNA sequence: TGTGCCAGCAGCTTCGGGGGGACTAGCGCCTACGAGCAGTACTTC. Its protein is CASSFGGTSAYEQYF.

The J gene is TRBJ1-6, the V gene TRBV19; TRBD1 matches at 9 bases. There are 14 residues in the CDR3. V was pared by 3 bases and J by 9 bases, with 3 bases of the junction left unmatched. Germline values: CDR1 LNHDA, CDR2 SQIVND (reference sequence). This CDR3 reads CASSMGQGFSPLHF. CDR3 DNA: TGTGCCAGTAGTATGGGACAGGGCTTTTCACCCCTCCACTTT.

The genes are TRBV18 and TRBJ1-1, with 9 bases identical to TRBD1. The V gene's germline CDR1 is KGHSH and CDR2 LQKENI. The CDR3 spans 15 residues. V lost 3 bases and J lost 2; bases outside the gene matches: 4. The CDR3 here is CASSPLGQGNTEAFF. As DNA, the CDR3 is TGTGCCAGCTCACCTTTGGGACAGGGTAACACTGAAGCTTTCTTT.

The chain employs TRBV5-1 and TRBJ1-1; TRBD1 might be the D (6 bases). Germline values: CDR1 SGHRS, CDR2 YFSETQ. CDR3 length equals 15 residues. V was shortened by 4 bases and J by 2 bases, with 15 bases between the two germline ends. The CDR3 sequence is CASSIDGQTNTEAFF. The CDR3 DNA reads TGCGCCAGCAGCATAGATGGACAGACAAACACTGAAGCTTTCTTT.

This clone has only one observation. The rearrangement uses TRBV6-6 and TRBJ2-2, with TRBD1 matching over 9 bases. The V segment lost 6 bases and the J segment 5 bases; nucleotides outside the gene matches: 22. The CDR3 runs 20 residues. Germline CDR1 and CDR2: MNHNY and SVGAGI (reference sequence). The CDR3 DNA follows: TGTGCCAGCAGCCCCACAGGGGGCACAGACGACGCCAGCGTAACCGGGGAGCTGTTTTTT. This codes for CASSPTGGTDDASVTGELFF.

The chain carries TRBV19 and TRBJ1-4, with a tentative D call TRBD1 (6 bases). The CDR3 loop spans 16 amino acids. Germline-derived CDR1 and CDR2 are LNHDA and SQIVND (reference sequence). The V and J ends lost 5 bases and 5 bases respectively, with 18 bases between them. The CDR3 DNA is TGTGCCAGTAGTGCCATACCCGGGACAAGAAATGAAAAACTGTTTTTT. Protein: CASSAIPGTRNEKLFF.

J is TRBJ2-2 and V is TRBV27, with D perhaps matching TRBD1 (6 bases). CDR3 length: 14 amino acids. Germline CDR1 MNHEY, CDR2 SMNVEV (reference sequence). V gave up 6 bases and J gave up 1 base, with 9 bases separating them. CDR3 sequence reads: CASRRGWNTGELFF. DNA for the CDR3: TGTGCCAGCAGAAGGGGGTGGAACACCGGGGAGCTGTTTTTT.

The chain employs TRBV11-2 and TRBJ2-3, with a weak D call TRBD1 (7 bases). Trimming removed 1 base from V and 4 bases from J, with 12 bases in between. The CDR3 extends over 15 amino acids. Per the germline V gene, CDR1 is SGHAT and CDR2 is FQNNGV. The CDR3 DNA is TGTGCCAGCAGCTTAGGGACAGGAGGGGCAGATACGCAGTATTTT. This gives the protein CASSLGTGGADTQYF.

As concerns this clone: At one end, the junction sequence differs from germline, possibly due to a read error. The rearrangement links TRBV7-7 to TRBJ2-1; 11 bases agree with TRBD2. Per germline, CDR1 SSHAT and CDR2 FNYEAQ (reference sequence). The CDR3 length is 20 residues. The CDR3 loop reads CASSTSLGIAGGPTHNEQFF. In DNA form, the CDR3 reads TGTGCTAGCAGCACATCCCTGGGAATAGCGGGGGGGCCAACCCACAATGAGCAGTTCTTC.

The CDR3 loop is CASSLRLAVNTGELFF. In DNA, the CDR3 is TGTGCCAGCAGCTTAAGACTAGCGGTAAACACCGGGGAGCTGTTTTTT. This chain joins TRBV7-3 and TRBJ2-2, with 9 bases aligning to TRBD2. V lost 1 base, J lost 2 bases, and 2 bases stayed unmatched. This CDR3 contains 16 residues. CDR1 is SGHTA and CDR2 is FQGTGA in the germline V gene.